This T cell receptor beta chain was observed in a study of T cell responses to AZD1222 COVID-19 vaccine. About the study: Pooled in the analysis were second doses at about 4 or about 12 weeks.

Of note for this clone: As yet, its antigen is unknown.

TCRdb keeps only in-frame clones here, not all; method: immunoSEQ multiplex PCR. In the table there are 120,000 or so clones, 92% of which are singletons. Study conclusions and caveats: None of the repertoires were sampled until the peak T cell response had passed. The donor cohort was predominantly white British with a female majority, and clonal diversity may have been underestimated.

The CDR3 contains 16 residues. Germline lookup yields CDR1 ENHRY and CDR2 SYGVKD. With V trimmed by 6 bases and J by 8 bases, 7 bases remained unmatched. The chain uses TRBV10-3 and TRBJ2-1, with 16 bases matching TRBD2. The source is an adult in good health. The sample here was peripheral blood, taken on day 0 of AZD1222 vaccination. CDR3 protein: CAISGTSGRAGHEQFF. The CDR3 DNA reads as TGTGCCATCAGCGGGACTAGCGGGAGGGCAGGGCATGAGCAGTTCTTC.